What follows are 17 T cell receptor beta chains derived from one specimen sequenced in a study of T cells in Graves' hyperthyroidism and ophthalmopathy. Amplified regions were TCR beta CDR3 sequences from RNA transcripts. A first-round RT-PCR of the TCR CDR3 used the HTBI primer set. TCRdb processed the multiplex PCR reads anew with MiXCR; each CDR3 protein has one entry. The sample gives roughly 200,000 distinct CDR3 sequences, about a sixth of which show up once; roughly 49% is in the top ten. Sequenced sample: blood. These receptors were collected from a woman aged 45 to 65 with Graves' hyperthyroidism.

The genes are TRBV7-6 and TRBJ1-6, with D possibly being TRBD1 (5 bases). The V gene's germline CDR1 is SGHVS and CDR2 FNYEAQ. With 3 bases removed from V and 7 bases from J, the gap between germline ends came to 7 bases. The CDR3 is made up of 13 amino acids. CDR3 nucleotides: TGTGCCAGCAGCTTCGACAGAAATTCACCCCTCCACTTT. It is translated as CASSFDRNSPLHF.

This clonotype was counted many times. This sequence joins TRBV28 and TRBJ2-3, with D perhaps matching TRBD1 (6 bases). This CDR3 is 13 amino acids long. V lost 9 bases, J lost 4 bases, and 14 bases lay in between. Germline CDR1 and CDR2: MDHEN and SYDVKM. The CDR3 bases are TGTGCCAGTGGTAGGGGGTTCTCAGATACGCAGTATTTT. This encodes CASGRGFSDTQYF.

The J gene is TRBJ2-4, the V gene TRBV6-2 or TRBV6-3, with D possibly TRBD1 on 5 matching bases. The V gene's germline CDR1 is MNHEY and CDR2 SVGEGT. The CDR3 totals 15 residues. V gave up 7 bases and J gave up 0 bases, with 13 bases separating them. The CDR3 sequence: CASTKGEQAKNIQYF. The CDR3 DNA reads as TGTGCCAGCACCAAAGGGGAACAAGCCAAAAACATTCAGTACTTC.

This clonotype has ten or more counts. The chain links TRBV7-9 to TRBJ2-7; 12 positions match TRBD2. Trimming took 5 bases from V and 4 from J; bases not matched to a gene: 9. This CDR3 is built from 16 residues. Germline values: CDR1 SEHNR, CDR2 FQNEAQ (reference sequence). The CDR3 nucleotides are TGTGCCAGCAGCGTCCGACTAGCGGGAGCCCGATACGAGCAGTACTTC. Its translation: CASSVRLAGARYEQYF.

This clonotype was observed at least ten times. The CDR3 DNA is TGTGCCAGCAGTTTCCCAGGGAACTATGGCTACACCTTC. Protein sequence: CASSFPGNYGYTF. V gene TRBV28 combines with J gene TRBJ1-2; TRBD1 is a possible D gene (5 bases). Germline CDR1 MDHEN, CDR2 SYDVKM. The CDR3 is 13 residues long. Trimming pared 3 bases from V and 2 bases from J, leaving 7 bases between.

This clonotype showed up just a few times. The chain employs TRBV5-1 and TRBJ2-1; TRBD2 matches 10 bases. Germline CDR1 and CDR2: SGHRS and YFSETQ. J gave up 7 bases and V 4 bases, and 8 bases lay outside the gene matches. This CDR3 comprises 15 residues. The CDR3 nucleotides are TGCGCCAGCAGCGCCACTAGCGGGAATTTTAATGAGCAGTTCTTC. Translating gives CASSATSGNFNEQFF.

The chain uses TRBV4-2 and TRBJ1-2; no clear D. From germline, CDR1 is LGHNA and CDR2 YNFKEQ. V dropped 0 bases and J dropped 2 bases, with 13 bases sitting between them. This CDR3 is built from 16 residues. Here the CDR3 DNA reads TGTGCCAGCAGCCAAGATTACAAGGGCCTGAACTATGGCTACACCTTC. Protein sequence: CASSQDYKGLNYGYTF.

This clonotype came up a few times. The chain has TRBV9 and TRBJ2-5; 9 bases match TRBD2. Germline values: CDR1 SGDLS, CDR2 YYNGEE. The V and J ends lost 4 bases and 2 bases, in that order; junction bases with no gene match: 15. The CDR3 contains 18 residues. This CDR3 reads CASSPQWGPAGGQETQYF. DNA of the CDR3: TGTGCCAGCAGCCCCCAGTGGGGCCCTGCGGGAGGGCAAGAGACCCAGTACTTC.

This clonotype was counted a few times. The chain combines TRBV7-9 with TRBJ2-2; perhaps TRBD2 as D (6 bases). CDR1 is SEHNR and CDR2 is FQNEAQ in the germline V gene (reference sequence). The CDR3 is made up of 16 amino acids. Trimming took 4 bases from V and 4 from J, leaving 16 bases between them. The CDR3 nucleotides are TGTGCCAGCAGCTCTAGCCGCGCCGGGGGCACCGGGGAGCTGTTTTTT. This translates into CASSSSRAGGTGELFF.

The chain recombines TRBV7-3 with TRBJ2-2, with TRBD1 as a possible D gene (6 bases). Germline CDR1 is SGHTA and CDR2 is FQGTGA. The germline V and J ends were trimmed by 4 bases and 1 base, with 7 bases remaining between them. The CDR3 contains 14 residues. CDR3 sequence reads: CASSSTGNTGELFF. The CDR3 DNA is TGTGCCAGCAGCTCGACAGGGAACACCGGGGAGCTGTTTTTT.

The chain joins TRBV19 to TRBJ2-5; D is unclear. Germline CDR1 and CDR2: LNHDA and SQIVND (reference sequence). The CDR3 has 15 residues. V dropped 7 bases and J dropped 3 bases, with 18 bases sitting between them. The CDR3 loop is CASTPGLFLEETQYF. The CDR3 DNA sequence: TGTGCCAGTACCCCAGGTCTGTTCTTGGAAGAGACCCAGTACTTC.

In this sample, this clonotype turned up many times. The genes are TRBV5-1 and TRBJ2-2; no clear D. CDR1 is SGHRS, CDR2 YFSETQ, per germline. Trimming stripped 5 bases from V and 7 bases from J, with 12 bases between. The CDR3 spans 13 residues. CDR3 sequence (DNA): TGCGCCAGCAGTCAAATCCTCGGCGGGGAGCTGTTTTTT. Amino acids: CASSQILGGELFF.

At least ten counts were recorded for this clonotype. V gene TRBV2 combines with J gene TRBJ2-1, with 9 bases fitting TRBD2. Looked up from germline, CDR1 is SNHLY and CDR2 is FYNNEI. The CDR3 covers 15 residues. Losses at the gene ends were 1 base for V and 8 bases for J; bases not matched to a gene: 6. The CDR3 reads CASSEDAGGRDEQFF. The CDR3, as DNA: TGTGCCAGCAGTGAAGACGCGGGAGGGCGGGATGAGCAGTTCTTC. The variable domain in full, completed from reference TRBV2 and TRBJ2-1, reads EPEVTQTPSHQVTQMGQEVILRCVPISNHLYFYWYRQILGQKVEFLVSFYNNEISEKSEIFDDQFSVERPDGSNFTLKIRSTKLEDSAMYFCASSEDAGGRDEQFFGPGTRLTVL.

In this sample, this clonotype turned up many times. The CDR3: CASSLEGLVTEQYF. CDR3 DNA sequence: TGTGCCAGCAGTTTGGAGGGGCTAGTAACCGAGCAGTACTTC. The chain links TRBV27 to TRBJ2-7; weak D call: TRBD2 (6 bases). Per the germline V gene, CDR1 is MNHEY and CDR2 is SMNVEV (reference sequence). V was cut by 3 bases and J by 6 bases, with 15 bases left in between. CDR3 size: 14 residues.

This clonotype appeared many times. V gene TRBV3-1 combines with J gene TRBJ2-7; the match to TRBD2 covers 11 bases. Germline CDR1 reads LGHDT; CDR2 reads YNNKEL (reference sequence). Losses at the gene ends were 2 bases for V and 5 bases for J; bases not matched to a gene: 14. The CDR3 covers 18 residues. CDR3 nucleotide sequence: TGTGCCAGCAGCCAAATGACTAGCGGGGCTGTAGCTTCCCACGAGCAGTACTTC. Amino acid sequence: CASSQMTSGAVASHEQYF.

This clonotype was picked up many times. This rearrangement joins TRBV24-1 to TRBJ2-1; D is undetermined. V gave up 5 bases and J gave up 0 bases, with 7 bases separating them. The CDR3 length is 14 residues. Germline CDR1 is KGHDR and CDR2 is SFDVKD. CDR3 DNA sequence: TGTGCCACCAGTGGCCGATTCTCCTACAATGAGCAGTTCTTC. Translation: CATSGRFSYNEQFF.

The chain combines TRBV30 with TRBJ1-6, with a weak D call TRBD1 (5 bases). The germline V and J ends were trimmed by 2 bases and 10 bases, with 12 bases remaining between them. Germline CDR1 is GTSNPN and CDR2 is SVGIG (reference sequence). This CDR3 region has 13 residues. The CDR3 protein is CAWSPEGWSPLHF. In DNA, the CDR3 is TGTGCCTGGAGTCCCGAGGGGTGGTCACCCCTCCACTTT.